Listed below are T cell receptor beta chains from one sample, sequenced in a study of T cells in Graves' hyperthyroidism and ophthalmopathy. TCRdb independently ran MiXCR on the multiplex PCR reads; one entry per CDR3 protein. Among roughly 24,000 distinct CDR3 sequences listed, around 40% were seen once. The sequenced sample was blood. The receptors derive from a woman younger than 45 with Graves' hyperthyroidism. The CDR3 runs from the conserved cysteine through the conserved F or W. D genes are given only for firm matches. Not every row has a clone size; where given, it reads once, few, many or a size class.

d_gene	abundance	j_gene	v_gene	CDR3aa	CDR3nt
.	many	TRBJ1-5	TRBV4-2	CASSRNHGGREVNQPQHF	TGTGCCAGCAGCCGCAACCATGGAGGCAGGGAGGTCAATCAGCCCCAGCATTTT
TRBD1	.	TRBJ1-1	TRBV19	CASYGRDRGETEAFF	TGTGCCAGTTATGGTAGGGACAGGGGTGAGACTGAAGCTTTCTTT
.	few	TRBJ1-2	TRBV18	CASSPEIIYGYTF	TGTGCCAGCTCACCGGAAATCATCTATGGCTACACCTTC
.	.	TRBJ2-7	TRBV10-1	CASSESSTALEQYF	TGCGCCAGCAGTGAGTCCAGCACCGCTTTGGAGCAGTACTTC
TRBD2	.	TRBJ2-1	TRBV5-1	CASNGLAEDNEQFF	TGCGCCAGCAACGGACTAGCGGAAGACAATGAGCAGTTCTTC
.	many	TRBJ2-5	TRBV18	CASSLIRVPETQYF	TGTGCCAGCTCACTGATCAGGGTTCCAGAGACCCAGTACTTC
TRBD2	once	TRBJ2-7	TRBV24-1	CATSDSGLAGVGPYEQYF	TGTGCCACCAGTGACTCGGGACTAGCGGGAGTCGGACCCTACGAGCAGTACTTC
.	.	TRBJ1-1	TRBV10-3	CAISDKDQGSNTEAFF	TGTGCCATCAGTGACAAGGATCAGGGGTCGAACACTGAAGCTTTCTTT
.	many	TRBJ1-1	TRBV28	CASMEGRGNTEAFF	TGTGCCAGCATGGAGGGGCGGGGGAACACTGAAGCTTTCTTT
.	once	TRBJ1-5	TRBV6-1	CARSAQGDQHF	TGTGCCCGCAGTGCGCAAGGGGACCAGCATTTT
.	.	TRBJ2-2	TRBV12-3/TRBV12-4	CASTLSWTGEPFF	TGTGCCTCGACCCTTAGTTGGACCGGGGAGCCGTTTTTT
.	medium-sized	TRBJ2-7	TRBV29-1	CSVSEDTSSFEQYF	TGCAGCGTTTCTGAGGACACCAGTTCCTTCGAGCAGTACTTC
.	.	TRBJ1-1	TRBV10-3	CAISESRQFNEF	TGTGCCATCAGTGAGTCGCGACAGTTCAATGAGTTT
TRBD1	.	TRBJ1-6	TRBV7-9	CASRINEDRGRSPLHF	TGTGCCAGCAGGATCAATGAGGACAGGGGTCGGTCACCCCTCCACTTT
.	.	TRBJ2-1	TRBV19	CASSIPGRGTRFF	TGTGCCAGTAGTATCCCGGGGAGAGGGACTCGGTTCTTC
.	many	TRBJ2-5	TRBV29-1	CSAPLGPAETQYF	TGCAGCGCCCCCCTGGGACCCGCAGAGACCCAGTACTTC
.	many	TRBJ2-1	TRBV25-1	CASSDSWTDSLFF	TGTGCCAGCAGTGATTCCTGGACCGATAGTCTGTTCTTC
.	.	TRBJ2-2	TRBV7-9	CASIGASGELFF	TGTGCCAGCATCGGGGCTAGCGGGGAGCTGTTTTTT
TRBD2	once	TRBJ2-7	TRBV7-6	CACSLMLLAGELYF	TGTGCCTGCAGCTTAATGTTGTTGGCGGGGGAGCTGTACTTC
.	.	TRBJ1-6	TRBV7-3	CASSSGDGRNSPLHF	TGTGCCAGCAGCTCCGGGGACGGAAGAAATTCACCCCTCCACTTT
TRBD1	many	TRBJ1-1	TRBV28	CASRTPDRANTEAFF	TGTGCCAGCAGAACTCCGGACAGGGCGAACACTGAAGCTTTCTTT
.	many	TRBJ1-4	TRBV5-1	CASRLGVATNEKLFF	TGCGCCAGCAGGCTGGGGGTTGCAACTAATGAAAAACTGTTTTTT